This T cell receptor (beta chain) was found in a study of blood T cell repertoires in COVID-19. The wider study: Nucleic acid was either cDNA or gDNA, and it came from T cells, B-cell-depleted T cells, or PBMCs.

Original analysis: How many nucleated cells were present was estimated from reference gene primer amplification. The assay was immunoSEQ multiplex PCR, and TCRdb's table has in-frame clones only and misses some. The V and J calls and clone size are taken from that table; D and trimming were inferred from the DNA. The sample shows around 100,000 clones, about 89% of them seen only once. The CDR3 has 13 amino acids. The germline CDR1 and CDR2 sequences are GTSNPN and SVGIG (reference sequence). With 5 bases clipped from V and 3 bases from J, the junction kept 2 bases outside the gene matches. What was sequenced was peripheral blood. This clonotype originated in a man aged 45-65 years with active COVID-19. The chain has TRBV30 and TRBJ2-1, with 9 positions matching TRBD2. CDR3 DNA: TGTGCCTGGGCTAGCGGGGTCTACAATGAGCAGTTCTTC. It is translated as CAWASGVYNEQFF.